This T cell receptor beta chain originates from a study of T cell clones after liver transplantation. In the study overall: Subjects received no induction therapy and standard immunosuppression until randomization at 12-24 months post-transplant. Draws occurred before transplant, before withdrawal, and after complete or failed withdrawal.

Sequencing used immunoSEQ multiplex PCR; TCRdb keeps in-frame clones, though not all of them. The data show some 110,000 clones, 82% seen once. CDR3 length: 12 amino acids. V gave up 8 bases and J gave up 5 bases, with 12 bases separating them. Germline V gives CDR1 MNHNS, CDR2 SASEGT. Details on this clone: Antigen unknown.

Findings and caveats of the study: Graft donor-reactive T cells may have migrated into the graft rather than being deleted. Post-transplant, graft-donor-reactive CD4 TCRbeta sequences in blood dropped significantly in 5 of 8 subjects.

The chain joins TRBV6-1 to TRBJ1-2, with D possibly TRBD1 on 6 matching bases. The sequences come from CD4+ T cells from blood, collected before liver transplant. This clonotype originated in a human donor who received a liver transplant. CDR3 amino acids: CASGVGTYGYTF. The DNA for the CDR3 is TGTGCCAGCGGAGTGGGGACATATGGCTACACCTTC.